This T cell receptor (beta chain) was captured in a study of control samples from healthy donors and cancer patients. Germline CDR1 and CDR2: SEHNR and FQNEAQ (reference sequence). The CDR3 spans 17 residues. Germline trimming cut 5 bases from V and 3 bases from J; bases unmatched to any gene: 12. Produced via immunoSEQ multiplex PCR; TCRdb's table is partial and in-frame only. Counted here are about 75,000 clones, about four fifths occurring once; the ten biggest clones make up more than 12%. The chain links TRBV7-9 to TRBJ2-2; the match to TRBD2 covers 7 bases. The specimen sequenced was blood. The source of this sequence is a middle-aged man in good health. The CDR3 bases are TGTGCCAGCAGCCGGTCCGGGACTATAGGTCACACCGGGGAGCTGTTTTTT. It codes for CASSRSGTIGHTGELFF.